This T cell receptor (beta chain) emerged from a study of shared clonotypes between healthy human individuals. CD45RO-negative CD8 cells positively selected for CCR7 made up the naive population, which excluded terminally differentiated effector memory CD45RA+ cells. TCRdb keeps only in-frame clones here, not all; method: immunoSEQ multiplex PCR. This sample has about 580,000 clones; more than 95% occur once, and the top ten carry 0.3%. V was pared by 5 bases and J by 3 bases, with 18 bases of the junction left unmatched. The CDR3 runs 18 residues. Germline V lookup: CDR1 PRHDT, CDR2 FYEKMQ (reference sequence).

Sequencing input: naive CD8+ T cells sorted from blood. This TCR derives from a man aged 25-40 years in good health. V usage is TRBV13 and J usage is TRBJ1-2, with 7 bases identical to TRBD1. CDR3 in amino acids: CASSIPGTEPLLDYGYTF. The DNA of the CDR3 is TGTGCCAGCAGCATCCCCGGGACAGAGCCATTATTGGACTATGGCTACACCTTC. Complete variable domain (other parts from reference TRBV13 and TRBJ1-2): AAGVIQSPRHLIKEKRETATLKCYPIPRHDTVYWYQQGPGQDPQFLISFYEKMQSDKGSIPDRFSAQQFSDYHSELNMSSLELGDSALYFCASSIPGTEPLLDYGYTFGSGTRLTVV.